Listed below are T cell receptor beta chains from one sample, sequenced in a study of vaccination and CD4 T cells after COVID-19. TCRdb redid the calling of the PCR reads with MiXCR, one entry per CDR3 protein. This sample has approximately 7,600 distinct CDR3 sequences, with over 45% found just once. No antigen has been identified for these receptors. The sample was CD4+ T cells from blood, cultured in vitro. Receptors were obtained from a human donor in good health. Each CDR3 is given with its conserved first and last residue. The D gene is left open where the match is weak. Only some rows state a clone size, as once, few, many or a class for expanded clones.

d_gene | j_gene | abundance | v_gene | CDR3nt | CDR3aa
NA | TRBJ2-7 | NA | TRBV30 | TGTGCCTGGGGAAGGGGGTACGAGCAGTACTTC | CAWGRGYEQYF
TRBD2 | TRBJ2-4 | large | TRBV20-1 | TGCAGTGCGTGGACTAGCGGGAGGAATCTAGCCAAAAACATTCAGTACTTC | CSAWTSGRNLAKNIQYF
NA | TRBJ1-2 | NA | TRBV20-1 | TGCAGTGCTGGGGACGGCAGGCCGAACTATGGCTACACCTTC | CSAGDGRPNYGYTF
NA | TRBJ1-5 | NA | TRBV27 | TGTGCCAGCAGTTTAGGGAAATCTAGCAATCAGCCCCAGCATTTT | CASSLGKSSNQPQHF
TRBD1 | TRBJ1-1 | NA | TRBV6-1 | TGTGCCAGCTGTCTCGACAGGGCAAGGACTGAAGCTTTCTTT | CASCLDRARTEAFF
NA | TRBJ1-2 | few | TRBV2 | TGTGCCAGCAGTGAAGCTCCTGACTATGGCTACACCTTC | CASSEAPDYGYTF
NA | TRBJ1-1 | NA | TRBV28 | TGTGCCAGCAGTTTAATGGGCGGGGGCGGAGTTTTATTGAAAGAAGCTTTCTTT | CASSLMGGGGVLLKEAFF
NA | TRBJ2-6 | NA | TRBV6-1 | TGTGCCAGCAGTAAGGGTGTTGTAGGGGCTGGGGCCAACGTCCTGACTTTC | CASSKGVVGAGANVLTF
NA | TRBJ1-2 | few | TRBV7-2 | TGTGCCAGCAGCCTCGAGTCCGCCCATGGCTACACCTTC | CASSLESAHGYTF
NA | TRBJ1-5 | few | TRBV19 | TGTGCCAGTAGTATAGATCAAGGGGGACCCCAGCATTTT | CASSIDQGGPQHF
TRBD2 | TRBJ2-1 | NA | TRBV19 | TGTGCCAGTAGTGTGCCGGGACTAGCTTCCTACAATGAGCAGTTCTTC | CASSVPGLASYNEQFF
TRBD1 | TRBJ2-6 | NA | TRBV2 | TGTGCCAGCAGTCCCCGGACAGGTGGGGCCAACGTCCTGACTTTC | CASSPRTGGANVLTF
TRBD1 | TRBJ1-6 | few | TRBV24-1 | TGTGCCACCAGTGACCCTCAGACAGGGGATCACTCACCCCTCCACTTT | CATSDPQTGDHSPLHF
TRBD1 | TRBJ1-1 | NA | TRBV19 | TGTGCCAGTAGCCCCACCGACAGGGCTAGAGCTTTCTTT | CASSPTDRARAFF
NA | TRBJ2-3 | NA | TRBV20-1 | TGCAGTGCTAGGGTAGCGGTCACAGATACGCAGTATTTT | CSARVAVTDTQYF
NA | TRBJ1-4 | NA | TRBV20-1 | TGCAGTGCCAGTGGGGGGAGTTGGAGAAAACTGTTTTTT | CSASGGSWRKLFF
TRBD1 | TRBJ1-5 | NA | TRBV7-2 | TGTGCCAGCAGAATGATTGGGACAGGCGGCCGTAAGGGGCAGCCCCAGCATTTT | CASRMIGTGGRKGQPQHF
TRBD1 | TRBJ1-2 | once | TRBV11-2 | TGTGCCAGCAGCCCGGGACAGGGGTCTCATTTATATGGCTACACCTTC | CASSPGQGSHLYGYTF
NA | TRBJ1-1 | NA | TRBV30 | TGTGCCTGGAGTGTAAGCAGGAACGTGGGAGCTTTCTTT | CAWSVSRNVGAFF
NA | TRBJ2-7 | NA | TRBV6-2/TRBV6-3 | TGTGCCAGCAGAGATATCAACCGCCAGGGGACGACCTACGAGCAGTACTTC | CASRDINRQGTTYEQYF
TRBD1 | TRBJ2-5 | few | TRBV7-9 | TGTGCCAGCAGACTGTTACGACAGGGGGAAGAGACCCAGTACTTC | CASRLLRQGEETQYF
NA | TRBJ1-3 | once | TRBV6-1 | TGTGCCAGCTCGGGTACCTCTGGAAACACCATATATTTT | CASSGTSGNTIYF